This T cell receptor beta chain emerged from a study of blood T cell repertoires in COVID-19. About the study: Material from acute and convalescent COVID-19 was sourced from the United States, Italy and Spain.

This CDR3 region has 14 residues. Looked up from germline, CDR1 is MGHRA and CDR2 is YSYEKL. Trimming removed 3 bases at V and 1 base at J, with 9 bases between. In the source study's methods: Reference gene primer amplification gave estimated nucleated cell counts. Measured with immunoSEQ multiplex PCR; TCRdb has only the in-frame clones, and not every one. That table furnishes V, J and clone size, whereas the DNA furnished D and trimming. The data show around 130,000 clones, around 83% seen once. The rearrangement links TRBV4-1 to TRBJ1-2, with D hard to call. The sequenced sample consisted of peripheral blood. The TCR sequence derives from a woman of 80 years or more with acute or convalescent COVID-19. The CDR3: CASSHVGSNYGYTF. Here the CDR3 DNA reads TGCGCCAGCAGCCATGTAGGGAGTAACTATGGCTACACCTTC.